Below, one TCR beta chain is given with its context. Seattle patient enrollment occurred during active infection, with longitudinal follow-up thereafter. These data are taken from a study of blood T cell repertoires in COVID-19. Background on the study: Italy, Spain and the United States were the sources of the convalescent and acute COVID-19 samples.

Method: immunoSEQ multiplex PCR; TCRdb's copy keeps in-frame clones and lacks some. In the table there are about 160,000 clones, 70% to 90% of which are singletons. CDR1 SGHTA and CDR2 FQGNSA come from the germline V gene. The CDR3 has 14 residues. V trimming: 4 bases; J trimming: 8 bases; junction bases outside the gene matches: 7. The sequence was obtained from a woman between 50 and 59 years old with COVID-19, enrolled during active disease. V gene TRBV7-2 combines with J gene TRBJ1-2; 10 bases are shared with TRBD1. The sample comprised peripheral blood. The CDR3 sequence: CASSSGTGVIGYTF. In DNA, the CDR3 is TGTGCCAGCAGCTCTGGGACAGGGGTAATCGGCTACACCTTC.